One and the same sample provided the 24 T cell receptor beta chains below, sequenced in a study of read filtering for tumor transcriptome and immune sequencing. From 400 to 450 ng of RNA, a library with molecular barcoded alpha/delta and beta/gamma adaptors was made. TCRdb re-called the reads with MiXCR, one entry per CDR3 protein. The sample contains some 48,000 distinct CDR3 sequences, roughly 18% of which appear only once. The sample was a population of CD138-negative cells sorted from bone marrow. These receptors were obtained from a donor at least 40 years old with multiple myeloma.

This clonotype occurred many times. The chain couples TRBV6-5 to TRBJ2-1, with TRBD2 as a possible D gene (6 bases). From germline, CDR1 is MNHEY and CDR2 SVGAGI. There are 17 residues in the CDR3. V dropped 2 bases and J dropped 0 bases, with 14 bases sitting between them. The CDR3 loop is CASSYTGLPSSYNEQFF. DNA for the CDR3: TGTGCCAGCAGTTACACGGGACTTCCGAGCTCCTACAATGAGCAGTTCTTC.

This clonotype was detected a few times. This chain connects TRBV29-1 to TRBJ2-3; D call uncertain. CDR1 SQVTM and CDR2 ANQGSEA come from the germline V gene. The CDR3 extends over 11 amino acids. Trimming removed 7 bases at V and 3 bases at J, with 8 bases between. The CDR3 coding sequence is TGCAGCGGCTTTGGGACAGATACGCAGTATTTT. This codes for CSGFGTDTQYF.

This clonotype was detected many times. CDR3 coding DNA: TGTGCCAGCAGTTTACCCGTTAGGGCTGAAGCTTTCTTT. Protein: CASSLPVRAEAFF. V usage is TRBV12-3 or TRBV12-4 and J usage is TRBJ1-1; D uncertain. Trimming removed 2 bases from V and 6 bases from J, with 10 bases in between. The CDR3 length is 13 residues.

This clonotype was counted ten times or more. The chain employs TRBV28 and TRBJ2-5; 8 positions agree with TRBD1. CDR1 and CDR2 (germline): MDHEN, SYDVKM. There are 13 residues in the CDR3. Trimming cost V 6 bases and J 4 bases; bases outside gene matches: 4. Here the CDR3 reads CASRTDRVETQYF. In DNA, the CDR3 is TGTGCCAGCAGGACGGACAGGGTAGAGACCCAGTACTTC.

This clonotype was seen repeatedly, ten times or more. The rearrangement uses TRBV20-1 and TRBJ2-1, with 8 positions matching TRBD2. The CDR3 covers 18 residues. The V gene's germline CDR1 is DFQATT and CDR2 SNEGSKA (reference sequence). Trimming removed 3 bases from V and 0 bases from J; junction bases left unmatched: 13. The CDR3 loop is CSARRGTSMVSSYNEQFF. The DNA of the CDR3 is TGCAGTGCTAGGAGGGGGACTAGTATGGTGAGCTCCTACAATGAGCAGTTCTTC.

This clonotype was seen ten or more times. The chain carries TRBV6-5 and TRBJ1-5; TRBD1 aligns across 7 bases. CDR1 is MNHEY and CDR2 is SVGAGI in the germline V gene. CDR3 size: 14 residues. After removal of 6 bases from V and 5 bases from J, the junction contained 7 bases not matched to a gene. CDR3 nucleotides: TGTGCCAGCAGCCACGACAGGGCAGATCAGCCCCAGCATTTT. This sequence encodes CASSHDRADQPQHF.

This clonotype has a count of ten or more. This sequence joins TRBV6-1 and TRBJ2-1, with TRBD1 identical over 7 bases. The CDR3 totals 17 residues. V shed 4 bases and J 0 bases; nucleotides not matched to a gene: 9. Germline CDR1 is MNHNS and CDR2 is SASEGT. The CDR3 DNA is TGTGCCAGCAGTGCCCGGGACAGCCAACTCTCCTACAATGAGCAGTTCTTC. As protein: CASSARDSQLSYNEQFF.

The chain employs TRBV5-1 and TRBJ2-3; TRBD2 aligns across 7 bases. CDR1 and CDR2 (germline): SGHRS, YFSETQ. CDR3 length equals 14 residues. Trimming cost V 0 bases and J 4 bases; bases outside gene matches: 2. The CDR3 spells CASSLGLAADTQYF. CDR3 DNA sequence: TGCGCCAGCAGCTTGGGTCTAGCGGCAGATACGCAGTATTTT.

This clonotype was detected ten times or more. V gene TRBV7-9 combines with J gene TRBJ2-2; tentatively, D is TRBD2 (6 bases). Deletions cut 5 bases from V and 2 bases from J, with 18 bases between. The CDR3 has 17 amino acids. Germline assignment: CDR1 SEHNR and CDR2 FQNEAQ (reference sequence). CDR3 protein: CASSPRDVAVNTGELFF. For the CDR3, the DNA is TGTGCCAGCAGCCCCCGGGACGTAGCGGTCAACACCGGGGAGCTGTTTTTT. Full variable domain (outside the CDR3, taken from reference TRBV7-9 and TRBJ2-2): DTGVSQNPRHKITKRGQNVTFRCDPISEHNRLYWYRQTLGQGPEFLTYFQNEAQLEKSRLLSDRFSAERPKGSFSTLEIQRTEQGDSAMYLCASSPRDVAVNTGELFFGEGSRLTVL.

The V and J genes are TRBV9 and TRBJ1-3; D call uncertain. Germline CDR1 SGDLS, CDR2 YYNGEE. The CDR3 has 15 residues. The V end lost 0 bases, the J end lost 4 bases, and 11 bases lay between the germline ends. In nucleotides, the CDR3 is TGTGCCAGCAGCGTAGCTTTGACTTCGGGAAACACCATATATTTT. Protein sequence: CASSVALTSGNTIYF.

This clonotype was counted ten times or more. The chain recombines TRBV5-1 with TRBJ2-7; 7 bases align to TRBD1. The CDR3 consists of 15 residues. J lost 2 bases, V lost 7 bases, and 12 bases had no gene match. CDR1 is SGHRS, CDR2 YFSETQ, per germline. The CDR3 DNA is TGCGCCAGCGGGTTGTCGACAGGGAAAACCTACGAGCAGTACTTC. Translation gives CASGLSTGKTYEQYF.

In its sample, this clonotype was seen many times. V is TRBV19 and J is TRBJ1-1; D is unresolved. Germline-derived CDR1 and CDR2 are LNHDA and SQIVND (reference sequence). Trimming left V 6 bases short and J 0 bases short, with 8 bases between. The CDR3 is 13 residues long. The CDR3 region is CASRPRLNTEAFF. The CDR3, as DNA: TGTGCCAGTAGGCCTCGGTTGAACACTGAAGCTTTCTTT.

This clonotype was counted at least ten times. The V call is TRBV3-1, the J call TRBJ2-2, with D possibly matching TRBD2 (6 bases). This CDR3 comprises 15 residues. V lost 1 base, J lost 4 bases, and 10 bases lay in between. Germline CDR1 is LGHDT and CDR2 is YNNKEL (reference sequence). DNA for the CDR3: TGTGCCAGCAGCCAAGCCGGGAGTGGCACCGGGGAGCTGTTTTTT. It codes for CASSQAGSGTGELFF.

This clonotype has ten or more counts. The DNA is left out, because the CDR3 cannot be placed on it with certainty; the CDR3 is given as TCRdb lists it. The chain links TRBV7-9 to TRBJ2-4; the table's D call TRBD1 went unverified against the DNA. The CDR3 region is 13 residues in length, termini included. The V gene's germline CDR1 is SEHNR and CDR2 FQNEAQ (reference sequence). The CDR3 sequence: CASSLVGQGIDDF.

This clonotype was recorded many times. The rearrangement links TRBV10-3 to TRBJ2-3, with a possible D match to TRBD2 (6 bases). The V end was cut by 8 bases, the J end by 0 bases, with 6 bases between. The CDR3 is 12 amino acids. Germline CDR1 reads ENHRY; CDR2 reads SYGVKD. This chain's CDR3 is CAIGTSTDTQYF. CDR3 in DNA: TGTGCCATCGGGACTAGCACAGATACGCAGTATTTT.

This clonotype was found many times. The chain carries TRBV29-1 and TRBJ1-1, with TRBD1 as a possible D gene (6 bases). The CDR3 length is 14 residues. The V end was cut by 6 bases, the J end by 11 bases, with 25 bases between. The germline V gene has CDR1 SQVTM and CDR2 ANQGSEA. The CDR3 DNA is TGCAGCGTAAAAGAGACAATACCAGGGGTCGGGGCTTTCTTT. Amino acid sequence: CSVKETIPGVGAFF.

The table lists this clonotype with many counts. The chain combines TRBV10-3 with TRBJ2-1, with TRBD2 identical over 7 bases. The CDR3 has 13 amino acids. V lost 10 bases, J lost 3 bases, and 6 bases stayed unmatched. Germline assignment: CDR1 ENHRY and CDR2 SYGVKD. CDR3 DNA: TGTGCCAGTGCGGGAGATTTCTACAATGAGCAGTTCTTC. Translated, it gives CASAGDFYNEQFF.

This clonotype was detected many times. The chain is built from TRBV12-3 or TRBV12-4 and TRBJ2-5; D may be TRBD2 (5 bases). CDR3 length equals 15 residues. The V end was cut by 5 bases, the J end by 2 bases, with 15 bases between. The CDR3 DNA follows: TGTGCCAGCAGTGGTCCGAGGGTTGGTCAAGAGACCCAGTACTTC. It encodes CASSGPRVGQETQYF.

This clonotype was observed at least ten times. V gene TRBV5-1 combines with J gene TRBJ2-1; TRBD2 matches at 11 bases. Germline V gene sequence: CDR1 SGHRS, CDR2 YFSETQ. V dropped 1 base and J dropped 7; count of bases not matched to a gene: 7. The length of the CDR3 is 16 residues. This CDR3 is CASSLPSGLAANEQFF. CDR3 coding DNA: TGCGCCAGCAGCTTGCCCTCGGGACTAGCGGCAAATGAGCAGTTCTTC. The variable domain in full, completed from reference TRBV5-1 and TRBJ2-1, reads KAGVTQTPRYLIKTRGQQVTLSCSPISGHRSVSWYQQTPGQGLQFLFEYFSETQRNKGNFPGRFSGRQFSNSRSEMNVSTLELGDSALYLCASSLPSGLAANEQFFGPGTRLTVL.

The sample holds a few counts of this clonotype. A read error may produce the germline difference seen at one junction end. J is TRBJ2-3 and V is TRBV12-3 or TRBV12-4, with 9 bases fitting TRBD1. The CDR3 is 18 residues long. This CDR3 is CANSQRPFDRGGTDTQYF. The CDR3 DNA follows: TGTGCCAACAGTCAACGCCCCTTTGACAGGGGGGGCACAGATACGCAGTATTTT.

As to this clonotype: The CDR3 end shows no conserved phenylalanine or tryptophan, and so a read error is likely. The V gene is TRBV6-5, the J gene TRBJ2-6; 9 nucleotides match TRBD1. The CDR3 runs to 18 residues. The ends lost 4 bases at V and 4 bases at J; junction bases unmatched: 11. Germline V gene sequence: CDR1 MNHEY, CDR2 SVGAGI. The CDR3 DNA reads TGTGCCAGCAGTTCCCCTGGACAGGGGAAGGCAGGGGCCAACGTCCTGACTTAC. Protein sequence: CASSSPGQGKAGANVLTY.

The chain employs TRBV19 and TRBJ2-4; D possibly matches TRBD1 or TRBD2 (5 bases each). The CDR3 covers 17 residues. V shed 3 bases and J shed 0 bases, with 15 bases lying between them. Germline-derived CDR1 and CDR2 are LNHDA and SQIVND (reference sequence). The CDR3 DNA sequence: TGTGCCAGTAGTATGAGGGGTAGACAGTTAGCCAAAAACATTCAGTACTTC. Its protein is CASSMRGRQLAKNIQYF.

This clonotype has at least ten counts. The chain carries TRBV29-1 and TRBJ1-1, with TRBD1 matching 8 bases. The CDR3 runs to 13 residues. Germline lookup yields CDR1 SQVTM and CDR2 ANQGSEA. V shed 7 bases and J 4 bases; nucleotides not matched to a gene: 8. CDR3 in amino acids: CSAQSQGATEAFF. CDR3 DNA sequence: TGCAGCGCACAATCTCAGGGGGCCACTGAAGCTTTCTTT.

This clonotype was counted at least ten times. The chain has TRBV2 and TRBJ2-3; D is unresolved. V was trimmed by 2 bases and J by 1 base, leaving 10 bases between them. This CDR3 comprises 15 residues. Germline lookup yields CDR1 SNHLY and CDR2 FYNNEI. The CDR3 spells CASSERSSGTDTQYF. The CDR3, as DNA: TGTGCCAGCAGTGAAAGGAGCTCTGGCACAGATACGCAGTATTTT.